This T cell receptor (beta chain) comes out of a study of beta chain features in type 1 diabetes. This CDR3 region has 13 residues. Deletions cut 4 bases from V and 8 bases from J, with 17 bases between. Germline lookup yields CDR1 GTSNPN and CDR2 SVGIG (reference sequence). Sequenced material consisted of expressed TCRB transcripts (all of the isolated RNA was reverse transcribed). Some clones are missing from TCRdb's copy, which holds only in-frame ones; the method was immunoSEQ multiplex PCR. The sample lists 35,000 to 50,000 clones, roughly 50% occurring once. Post-sort purity exceeded 95% for all sorted populations.

The chain has TRBV30 and TRBJ1-2; TRBD1 is a possible D gene (6 bases). This receptor was taken from a woman aged 25 to 39 in good health. The source material was stem cell memory CD4+ T cells from blood. CDR3 protein: CAWTGTSTSGYTF. Here the CDR3 DNA reads TGTGCCTGGACAGGGACATCTACGAGCGGCTACACCTTC.